This record looks at one TCR beta chain sequence and its context. Different DNA sequences within this sample yield the same CDR3. The data originate from a study of T cells in localized non-small cell lung cancer. The data were produced by immunoSEQ multiplex PCR, yet TCRdb's version contains in-frame clones alone and is incomplete. The data show under 40,000 clones, approximately 84% seen once. CDR3 length equals 13 residues. The V and J ends lost 5 bases and 1 base, in that order; junction bases with no gene match: 2. The V gene's germline CDR1 is LNHNV and CDR2 YYDKDF (reference sequence). The J gene is TRBJ2-7, the V gene TRBV15, with 7 bases identical to TRBD1. This TCR was recovered from a male donor aged 60 or over with stage III lung adenocarcinoma. The material was peripheral blood, obtained before any cancer treatment. The chain's CDR3 is CATSVRGSYEQYF. The CDR3 nucleotides are TGTGCCACCAGCGTCAGGGGGTCCTACGAGCAGTACTTC.